A single sample gave rise to the 14 T cell receptor beta chains below, sequenced in a study of T-cell reconstitution after alpha-beta-depleted transplantation in children. For TCRbeta, the library was prepared with unique molecular identifiers. TCRdb re-analysed the PCR reads in MiXCR, keeping a single row per CDR3 protein. The table lists some 450,000 distinct CDR3 sequences, 43% of them singletons. The starting material was PBMCs, obtained before TCRalphabeta/CD19-depleted stem cell transplant. The receptor source for this set is a girl under 10 years old with aplastic anemia, due to receive a stem cell transplant.

The rearrangement uses TRBV4-1 and TRBJ2-1, with D unclear. With 3 bases removed from V and 8 bases from J, the gap between germline ends came to 20 bases. The CDR3 totals 16 residues. Looked up from germline, CDR1 is MGHRA and CDR2 is YSYEKL. The CDR3 bases are TGCGCCAGCAGCCACCCGGTAAAAAAGGCCTCGGATGAGCAGTTCTTC. Translation gives CASSHPVKKASDEQFF.

This clonotype came up many times. CDR3 loop: CASRGSRVTGELFF. The CDR3 region has the DNA TGTGCCAGCAGAGGGAGCCGGGTCACCGGGGAGCTGTTTTTT. The chain carries TRBV12-3 or TRBV12-4 and TRBJ2-2; D possibly corresponds to TRBD2 (5 bases). V was shortened by 6 bases and J by 4 bases, with 12 bases between the two germline ends. The CDR3 totals 14 residues.

In its sample, this clonotype was seen many times. This chain joins TRBV5-1 and TRBJ2-5; 12 bases are a match to TRBD2. Germline loops: CDR1 SGHRS, CDR2 YFSETQ. The ends lost 3 bases at V and 5 bases at J; junction bases unmatched: 8. The CDR3 has 16 amino acids. CDR3 DNA: TGCGCCAGCAGCTCCGGGACTAGCGGGCTGGGGGAGACCCAGTACTTC. Amino acid sequence: CASSSGTSGLGETQYF.

The chain carries TRBV6-1 and TRBJ1-1; 11 nucleotides agree with TRBD1. The CDR3 runs to 15 residues. With 2 bases clipped from V and 6 bases from J, the junction kept 5 bases outside the gene matches. The germline V gene encodes CDR1 MNHNS and CDR2 SASEGT. CDR3 nucleotide sequence: TGTGCCAGCAGTGAACCTGGACAGGGGGCCCCTGAAGCTTTCTTT. Translated: CASSEPGQGAPEAFF.

This clonotype was seen at least ten times. The chain couples TRBV4-1 to TRBJ1-1; 10 bases line up with TRBD1. With 1 base clipped from V and 4 bases from J, the junction kept 6 bases outside the gene matches. CDR1 is MGHRA and CDR2 is YSYEKL in the germline V gene. This CDR3 spans 16 amino acids. CDR3 bases: TGCGCCAGCAGCCAAGGACAGGGGGCGATGGGCACTGAAGCTTTCTTT. Amino acid sequence: CASSQGQGAMGTEAFF.

This clonotype has at least ten counts. The genes are TRBV7-8 and TRBJ2-6; D is ambiguous. Germline CDR1 SGHVS, CDR2 FQNEAQ. The CDR3 runs to 17 residues. V was cut by 4 bases and J by 0 bases, with 13 bases left in between. The CDR3 DNA reads TGTGCCAGCAGCTCACCTAGAACAAGCTCTGGGGCCAACGTCCTGACTTTC. Amino acid sequence: CASSSPRTSSGANVLTF.

This clonotype has ten or more counts. V is TRBV13 and J is TRBJ2-1; TRBD1 aligns across 7 bases. The CDR3 covers 14 residues. The V segment lost 4 bases and the J segment 1 base; nucleotides outside the gene matches: 1. CDR1 and CDR2 (germline): PRHDT, FYEKMQ (reference sequence). CDR3 residues: CASSSRGSYNEQFF. The DNA for the CDR3 is TGTGCCAGCAGCTCCAGGGGGTCCTACAATGAGCAGTTCTTC.

The chain is built from TRBV6-5 and TRBJ2-7; 8 nucleotides align to TRBD1. The CDR3 totals 14 residues. Trimming removed 4 bases from V and 3 bases from J; junction bases left unmatched: 5. CDR1 is MNHEY and CDR2 is SVGAGI in the germline V gene. DNA for the CDR3: TGTGCCAGCAGTTCAGGGGGCCCCAACTACGAGCAGTACTTC. Its translation: CASSSGGPNYEQYF.

The rearrangement uses TRBV6-5 and TRBJ2-7; D uncertain. This CDR3 spans 13 amino acids. The germline gives CDR1 MNHEY, CDR2 SVGAGI. V was trimmed by 4 bases and J by 6 bases, leaving 13 bases between them. This CDR3 reads CASSSPGSGEQYF. CDR3 nucleotides: TGTGCCAGCAGTTCCCCAGGCTCGGGCGAGCAGTACTTC.

J is TRBJ2-1 and V is TRBV20-1, with 11 positions matching TRBD2. The CDR3 is 12 residues long. Germline CDR1 and CDR2: DFQATT and SNEGSKA (reference sequence). Trimming took 6 bases from V and 9 from J; bases not matched to a gene: 4. In DNA form, the CDR3 reads TGCAGTGCCAGACTAGCGGGGAGTGAGCAGTTCTTC. It yields the protein CSARLAGSEQFF.

The chain uses TRBV15 and TRBJ2-7; TRBD2 agrees at 11 bases. V shed 1 base, J shed 3 bases, and the junction held 5 bases outside the gene matches. Germline CDR1 and CDR2: LNHNV and YYDKDF (reference sequence). The CDR3 spans 16 residues. DNA for the CDR3: TGTGCCACCAGCAGAGCGGGGACTAGCGGCTTCTACGAGCAGTACTTC. Amino acids: CATSRAGTSGFYEQYF. Variable domain in full (rest from reference TRBV15 and TRBJ2-7): DAMVIQNPRYQVTQFGKPVTLSCSQTLNHNVMYWYQQKSSQAPKLLFHYYDKDFNNEADTPDNFQSRRPNTSFCFLDIRSPGLGDTAMYLCATSRAGTSGFYEQYFGPGTRLTVT.

This clonotype has at least ten counts. One end of the junction does not line up with germline, which may come from a read error. The J gene is TRBJ1-5, the V gene TRBV7-9; D is undetermined. Germline CDR1 is SEHNR and CDR2 is FQNEAQ (reference sequence). The CDR3 consists of 15 residues. CDR3 protein: CASSLAVGGNQPQHF. The CDR3 nucleotides are TGTGCCAGCAGCCTAGCTGTGGGAGGCAATCAGCCCCAGCATTTT.

This clonotype appeared a few times. The rearrangement joins TRBV20-1 to TRBJ2-1, with 10 bases identical to TRBD2. Germline CDR1 reads DFQATT; CDR2 reads SNEGSKA (reference sequence). The CDR3 runs to 14 residues. The J segment lost 14 bases and the V segment lost 3 bases, leaving 13 bases of the junction unmatched. The CDR3 coding sequence is TGCAGTGCTAGTGAGCGGGAGGGCCATGTAAGAAAGTTCTTC. Translated: CSASEREGHVRKFF.

The rearrangement joins TRBV20-1 to TRBJ2-2, with 9 bases fitting TRBD1. The V segment lost 6 bases and the J segment 0 bases; nucleotides outside the gene matches: 5. Germline values: CDR1 DFQATT, CDR2 SNEGSKA (reference sequence). The CDR3 loop spans 15 amino acids. CDR3 bases: TGCAGTGCGCAGGGACAGGGTCCGAACACCGGGGAGCTGTTTTTT. It yields the protein CSAQGQGPNTGELFF.